A selection of T cell receptor beta chains follows, all from one sample in a study of T-cell reconstitution after alpha-beta-depleted transplantation in children. TCRdb independently ran MiXCR on the PCR reads; one entry per CDR3 protein. Here the sample spans roughly 300,000 distinct CDR3 sequences, about 10% being singletons. This specimen was PBMCs from the stem cell graft donor, taken from the stem cell graft. These receptors were obtained from a human donor who donated a stem cell graft to a child with SCID. Both conserved end residues are part of each CDR3. Fields, in order: D gene, V gene, clone size, J gene, CDR3 DNA, CDR3 protein. D genes are given only for firm matches. Only part of the rows carry a size: once, few, many, or a class if the clone is expanded.

>TRBD2|TRBV4-1|few|TRBJ2-1
TGCGCCAGCAGCCCCTCGGGGAGGGGCACGAATGAGCAGTTCTTC
CASSPSGRGTNEQFF
>TRBD1|TRBV19|-|TRBJ2-3
TGTGCCAGTACCCCGACAGGGGGCTACACAGATACGCAGTATTTT
CASTPTGGYTDTQYF
>-|TRBV6-2/TRBV6-3|-|TRBJ2-2
TGTGCCAGCAGTTACTCGACGGCAATAGGTACCGGGGAGCTGTTTTTT
CASSYSTAIGTGELFF
>TRBD2|TRBV25-1|-|TRBJ2-7
TGTGCCAGCAGTGAAGGATGGACTAGCCGCGAGCAGTACTTC
CASSEGWTSREQYF
>-|TRBV5-5|-|TRBJ1-1
TGTGCCAGCAGCTTCGGGACTCTATCCGGCGAAGCTTTCTTT
CASSFGTLSGEAFF
>TRBD2|TRBV7-2|few|TRBJ2-5
TGTGCCAGCAGCTTAGGGGACTATAGAGAGACCCAGTACTTC
CASSLGDYRETQYF
>-|TRBV2|few|TRBJ2-3
TGTGCCAGCAGTGGGGGGATTCGCACAGATACGCAGTATTTT
CASSGGIRTDTQYF
>-|TRBV20-1|-|TRBJ1-1
TGCAGTGCTAGAGGTGTGACTGAAGCTTTCTTT
CSARGVTEAFF
>TRBD2|TRBV12-3/TRBV12-4|few|TRBJ2-3
TGTGCCAGCAGTCCTACTCCCGGGACTAGCTTAGATACGCAGTATTTT
CASSPTPGTSLDTQYF
>-|TRBV24-1|few|TRBJ2-3
TGTGCCACCCGACGGGACAGCACAGATACGCAGTATTTT
CATRRDSTDTQYF
>-|TRBV6-1|-|TRBJ2-6
TGTGCCAGCAGTAGGGGTACAGGGAGCTCTGGGGCCAACGTCCTGACTTTC
CASSRGTGSSGANVLTF
>-|TRBV20-1|-|TRBJ2-1
TGCAGTGCTAGAGATTATGAGGGGGTCGCGAATGAGCAGTTCTTC
CSARDYEGVANEQFF
>-|TRBV7-2|-|TRBJ2-7
TGTGCCAGCAGCACCTTGGACAGCTCCTACGAGCAGTACTTC
CASSTLDSSYEQYF
>-|TRBV29-1|few|TRBJ2-3
TGCAGCGTTGAATATTCACGCACAGATACGCAGTATTTT
CSVEYSRTDTQYF
>TRBD1|TRBV12-3/TRBV12-4|many|TRBJ2-2
TGTGCCAGCAGTCGACAGGGATCTAACACCGGGGAGCTGTTTTTT
CASSRQGSNTGELFF
>-|TRBV5-1|many|TRBJ2-1
TGCGCCAGCAGCTTGGGGGGCGCAGGGCTCAATGAGCAGTTCTTC
CASSLGGAGLNEQFF
>-|TRBV12-3/TRBV12-4|many|TRBJ2-7
TGTGCCAGCAGTTACCGAGCCGAGCAGTACTTC
CASSYRAEQYF
>-|TRBV7-2|-|TRBJ2-1
TGTGCCAGCAGCCTGGGACGGCCCAATGAGCAGTTCTTC
CASSLGRPNEQFF
>-|TRBV29-1|few|TRBJ1-2
TGCAGCGTTGACGGGCTGGATGGCTACACCTTC
CSVDGLDGYTF
>TRBD2|TRBV5-1|few|TRBJ2-5
TGCGCCAGCAGCGCCGGACTAGGAGGGACCCAGTACTTC
CASSAGLGGTQYF
>-|TRBV20-1|few|TRBJ2-5
TGCAGTGCTCCCAGGATAGCAGGGGAGACCCAGTACTTC
CSAPRIAGETQYF
>-|TRBV9|-|TRBJ2-5
TGTGCCAGCAGCGCGATGGGGACCTCCGCGGAGACCCAGTACTTC
CASSAMGTSAETQYF
>TRBD1|TRBV6-5|many|TRBJ1-6
TGTGCCAGCAGTTACTCAGGGCAGGGGACAGGGTCCTATAATTCACCCCTCCACTTT
CASSYSGQGTGSYNSPLHF
>-|TRBV7-8|few|TRBJ2-1
TGTGCCAGCAGCCCTGTCCCAAATGAGCAGTTCTTC
CASSPVPNEQFF
>-|TRBV2|-|TRBJ2-1
TGTGCCAGCAGTGGAGGGACGGGGAGCTCCTACAATGAGCAGTTCTTC
CASSGGTGSSYNEQFF
>-|TRBV7-8|-|TRBJ2-5
TGTGACAGCAGCTTCTCACAGGAAGGGTCGGAGACCCAGTACTTC
CDSSFSQEGSETQYF
>-|TRBV12-3/TRBV12-4|-|TRBJ1-1
TGTGCCAGCAGCCCCTACAGGAACACTGAAGCTTTCTTT
CASSPYRNTEAFF
>-|TRBV27|-|TRBJ2-7
TGTGCCAGCAGTTTATCCAGGAGTTACGAGCAGTACTTC
CASSLSRSYEQYF
>-|TRBV10-2|-|TRBJ1-5
TGCGCCAGCAGTGGAGGGGCAGATCAGCCCCAGCATTTT
CASSGGADQPQHF
>TRBD2|TRBV12-3/TRBV12-4|-|TRBJ2-3
TGTGCCAGCAGTTTAGGGTGGAGCGGGGGGATGACTAGCACAGATACGCAGTATTTT
CASSLGWSGGMTSTDTQYF
>-|TRBV7-2|few|TRBJ2-3
TGTGCCAGCAGCTTAGTGCTGTGGGGGGGCACAGATACGCAGTATTTT
CASSLVLWGGTDTQYF
>-|TRBV12-3/TRBV12-4|-|TRBJ2-5
TGTGCCAGCAGCCTCCAGGTGGGGGGTCAAGAGACCCAGTACTTC
CASSLQVGGQETQYF
>-|TRBV5-1|many|TRBJ2-3
TGCGCCAGCAGCTTGTGGAGCGCTGGGGGAGATACGCAGTATTTT
CASSLWSAGGDTQYF
>TRBD1|TRBV2|-|TRBJ2-5
TGTGCCATCAAGCAGGGGGCAAGGGTCTCCTGCCAAGAGACCCAGTACTTC
CAIKQGARVSCQETQYF
>TRBD2|TRBV5-1|-|TRBJ2-3
TGCGCCAGCAGCTCCGGACTAGCGGGGGGAGGGACAGATACGCAGTATTTT
CASSSGLAGGGTDTQYF
>-|TRBV7-9|few|TRBJ1-2
TGTGCCAGCAGAGGGGATGAGCAAGGCTACACCTTC
CASRGDEQGYTF
>-|TRBV10-3|few|TRBJ1-5
TGTGCCATCAGTAAACAGGGTGGGGGCAGCCAGCCCCAGCATTTT
CAISKQGGGSQPQHF
>-|TRBV20-1|-|TRBJ1-5
TGCAGTGCGAGGTACAGTACGAATCAGCCCCAGCATTTT
CSARYSTNQPQHF
>-|TRBV2|few|TRBJ2-3
TGTGCCAGCACCACAGGGCTGAACACAGATACGCAGTATTTT
CASTTGLNTDTQYF
>-|TRBV4-2|-|TRBJ1-5
TGTGCCAGCAGCCAAGACGCAGGGGACGATCAGCCCCAGCATTTT
CASSQDAGDDQPQHF
>TRBD2|TRBV20-1|-|TRBJ2-1
TGCAGTGCTAGACCGGTTAGCGGGGTCCACAATGAGCAGTTCTTC
CSARPVSGVHNEQFF